This T cell receptor (beta chain) was identified in a study of radiotherapy plus CTLA-4 blockade in lung cancer. Data came from immunoSEQ multiplex PCR; TCRdb stores just in-frame clones and leaves some out. The sample lists about 83,000 clones; 78% were seen once. V was shortened by 3 bases and J by 3 bases, with 15 bases between the two germline ends. Germline values: CDR1 LGHNA, CDR2 YNFKEQ. CDR3 length: 16 residues. The chain combines TRBV4-2 with TRBJ2-1; a possible D gene is TRBD1 (6 bases). The starting material was peripheral blood, obtained from a patient treated with radiotherapy plus ipilimumab. The TCR was taken from a human donor with non-small cell lung cancer who had a partial response to radiotherapy plus ipilimumab. Some clones in this sample may be carry-over from other donors' samples. The CDR3 nucleotides are TGTGCCAGCAGCCATACGAGAGGGGGTTACTACAATGAGCAGTTCTTC. This codes for CASSHTRGGYYNEQFF.